This T cell receptor (beta chain) is drawn from a study of cytomegalovirus exposure and HLA in healthy donors. As for the study in general: An earlier analysis found around 100 million unique TCR beta sequences from approximately 190 million T cells.

Study-wide results and caveats: Accounts indicate the classifier identified cytomegalovirus status with strong specificity and sensitivity.

13 Jbeta primers and 60 Vbeta primers were used for the PCR. Generated by immunoSEQ multiplex PCR, the TCRdb table keeps only in-frame clones and is missing some. The top ten clones hold more than 7% of a sample with 160,000 or so clones, around 80% of them seen once. A word on this clone: Its antigen is undetermined.

The CDR3 has 13 residues. V was pared by 5 bases and J by 8 bases, with 10 bases between. CDR1 is SEHNR and CDR2 is FQNEAQ in the germline V gene (reference sequence). The sequence came from a male donor in good health and CMV-seropositive. The sequenced sample was PBMCs. The rearrangement links TRBV7-9 to TRBJ1-6; D gene uncertain. The CDR3 here is CASSLPGYSPLHF. CDR3 coding DNA: TGTGCCAGCAGCCTCCCGGGTTATTCACCCCTCCACTTT. Together with reference TRBV7-9 and TRBJ1-6, the CDR3 gives the full variable domain: DTGVSQNPRHKITKRGQNVTFRCDPISEHNRLYWYRQTLGQGPEFLTYFQNEAQLEKSRLLSDRFSAERPKGSFSTLEIQRTEQGDSAMYLCASSLPGYSPLHFGNGTRLTVT.